The next 2 T cell receptor beta chains were all read from a single sample in a study of Graves' ophthalmopathy and Graves' hyperthyroidism. From RNA, the CDR3 regions of TCR beta chains were amplified and sequenced. First-round RT-PCR relied on HTBI primers, and a second-round multiplex PCR came next. MiXCR, run by TCRdb on the multiplex PCR reads, gives a single entry per CDR3 protein. The repertoire holds over 12,000 distinct CDR3 sequences, with roughly 45% as singletons. Sequencing was carried out using peripheral blood. These receptors all stem from a woman in her twenties or thirties with Graves' ophthalmopathy.

The chain recombines TRBV10-3 with TRBJ2-7; D is possibly TRBD1 or TRBD2 (6 bases each). This CDR3 is 16 amino acids long. V was clipped by 3 bases and J by 6 bases, with 21 bases between them. Germline CDR1 and CDR2: ENHRY and SYGVKD. CDR3 nucleotide sequence: TGTGCCATCAGTGATAGAGAACAGGGACTCCATAGCGAGCAGTACTTC. This gives the protein CAISDREQGLHSEQYF.

This rearrangement joins TRBV12-3 or TRBV12-4 to TRBJ1-2, with D possibly matching TRBD1 (5 bases). This CDR3 is 13 amino acids long. V lost 6 bases to trimming and J lost 4 bases, with 12 bases between them. The CDR3 loop reads CASRATVAYGYTF. CDR3 in DNA: TGTGCCAGCAGGGCGACAGTGGCCTATGGCTACACCTTC.